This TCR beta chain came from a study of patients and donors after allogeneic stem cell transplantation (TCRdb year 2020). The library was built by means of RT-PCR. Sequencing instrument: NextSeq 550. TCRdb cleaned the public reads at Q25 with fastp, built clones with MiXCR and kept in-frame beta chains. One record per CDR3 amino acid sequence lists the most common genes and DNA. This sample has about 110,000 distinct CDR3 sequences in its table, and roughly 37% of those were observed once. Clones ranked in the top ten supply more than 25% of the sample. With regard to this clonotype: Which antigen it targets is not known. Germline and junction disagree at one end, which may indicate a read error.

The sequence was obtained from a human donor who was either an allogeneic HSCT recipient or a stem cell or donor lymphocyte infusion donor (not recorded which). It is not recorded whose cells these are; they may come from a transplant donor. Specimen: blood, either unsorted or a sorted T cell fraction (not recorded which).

DNA sequence: TGCAGAGCTAACGTGGGACGTGATGAAAAACTGTTTTTT. It translates as CRANVGRDEKLFF. In this chain, TRBV20-1 is recombined with TRBJ1-4; tentative D gene TRBD1, with 5 bases matching. The CDR3 spans 13 residues, from the cysteine through the phenylalanine. The sequence is cut down to CDR3 DNA, 39 bases in frame from base 1. The germline V gene (reference sequence) sets CDR1 to DFQATT and CDR2 to SNEGSKA.